Listed here are 5 T cell receptor beta chains from one sample, sequenced in a study of T cell repertoires in cytomegalovirus infection. TCRdb independently ran MiXCR on the reads; one entry per CDR3 protein. This sample carries roughly 340,000 distinct CDR3 sequences, 25% to 30% of them seen once, and the ten largest clones take roughly 20%. No cognate antigen is known for these TCRs. Material: cultured PBMCs, obtained from culture after CMV antigen stimulation. The origin of the receptors is a human donor in good health (CMV status not recorded). Some clones in this sample may be carry-over from other donors' samples.

The V gene is TRBV19, the J gene TRBJ1-1; 7 bases line up with TRBD1. V lost 6 bases, J lost 0 bases, and 10 bases stayed unmatched. Per the germline V gene, CDR1 is LNHDA and CDR2 is SQIVND (reference sequence). This CDR3 comprises 16 residues. The CDR3, as DNA: TGTGCCAGTAGCTATCCCGGGACAGTAATGAACACTGAAGCTTTCTTT. Its translation is CASSYPGTVMNTEAFF.

This CDR3 is CASSPGETEAFF. CDR3 sequence (DNA): TGTGCCAGCAGTCCAGGGGAGACTGAAGCTTTCTTT. This chain uses TRBV12-3 or TRBV12-4 with TRBJ1-1; D might be TRBD1 (6 bases). The CDR3 length is 12 residues. V was trimmed by 5 bases and J by 5 bases, leaving 9 bases between them.

This clonotype was detected only a few times. The J gene is TRBJ2-1, the V gene TRBV12-3 or TRBV12-4, with 7 bases fitting TRBD2. The V and J ends lost 11 bases and 7 bases, in that order; junction bases with no gene match: 11. This CDR3 spans 13 amino acids. The CDR3 sequence: CAVRREGHNEQFF. CDR3 nucleotide sequence: TGTGCCGTCAGGAGGGAGGGCCATAATGAGCAGTTCTTC.

This clonotype was counted ten times or more. J is TRBJ1-1 and V is TRBV7-2, with 9 bases that match TRBD1. The CDR3 loop spans 17 amino acids. Trimming removed 5 bases from V and 3 bases from J; junction bases left unmatched: 13. The germline CDR1 and CDR2 sequences are SGHTA and FQGNSA. For the CDR3, the DNA is TGTGCCAGCAGCAACGACAGGGGGAGGAGGGGTTACACTGAAGCTTTCTTT. Its protein product is CASSNDRGRRGYTEAFF.

The chain recombines TRBV12-3 or TRBV12-4 with TRBJ1-1, with a tentative D call TRBD1 (5 bases). The CDR3 runs to 16 residues. Trimming cost V 5 bases and J 6 bases, with 22 bases left between them. CDR3 coding DNA: TGTGCCAGCAGTCTCGCGGGGCCTCCGGGCCAGGCTGAAGCTTTCTTT. It codes for CASSLAGPPGQAEAFF.